The 15 T cell receptor beta chains in this list originate from one sample, sequenced in a study of blood T cell repertoires in COVID-19. This table comes from immunoSEQ multiplex PCR, and its TCRdb copy is limited to in-frame clones, with some not included. This sample has hundreds of thousands of clones, with around 88% found just once. Material: PBMCs or T cells enriched from blood (not recorded which). The receptors derive from a woman in her 40s who had recovered from COVID-19.

The chain employs TRBV29-1 and TRBJ2-2; 8 nucleotides align to TRBD1. Germline V gene data show CDR1 as SQVTM and CDR2 as ANQGSEA. The CDR3 runs 15 residues. With V trimmed by 7 bases and J by 4 bases, 11 bases remained unmatched. CDR3 DNA: TGCAGCGCCCCTTCCAGGGGGCTGGGCACCGGGGAGCTGTTTTTT. Amino acids: CSAPSRGLGTGELFF.

The chain is built from TRBV9 and TRBJ2-2, with D uncertain. Germline CDR1 is SGDLS and CDR2 is YYNGEE. With 0 bases removed from V and 3 bases from J, the gap between germline ends came to 12 bases. The CDR3 contains 16 residues. The DNA for the CDR3 is TGTGCCAGCAGCGTAGAACTGACTCCCTACACCGGGGAGCTGTTTTTT. Its translation is CASSVELTPYTGELFF.

The gene calls are TRBV19 and TRBJ2-3, with 8 bases that match TRBD1. The CDR3 has 14 amino acids. CDR1 is LNHDA and CDR2 is SQIVND in the germline V gene (reference sequence). Trimming cost V 4 bases and J 6 bases; bases outside gene matches: 6. In DNA, the CDR3 is TGTGCCAGTAGTAGGGACAGGACGTCGGATACGCAGTATTTT. This sequence encodes CASSRDRTSDTQYF.

This chain uses TRBV19 with TRBJ2-6; D is perhaps TRBD2 (5 bases). Germline assignment: CDR1 LNHDA and CDR2 SQIVND (reference sequence). The CDR3 is made up of 14 amino acids. Trimming took off 7 bases at V and 0 bases at J, with 7 bases between the two ends. As DNA, the CDR3 is TGTGCCAGTACTACTAGCTCTGGGGCCAACGTCCTGACTTTC. As protein: CASTTSSGANVLTF.

This sequence joins TRBV6-2 or TRBV6-3 and TRBJ2-7, with a possible D match to TRBD1 (6 bases). Germline values: CDR1 MNHEY, CDR2 SVGEGT. V shed 4 bases and J shed 12 bases, with 22 bases lying between them. This CDR3 comprises 14 residues. The CDR3 spells CASSFTKQGLNRYF. The DNA for the CDR3 is TGTGCCAGCAGTTTTACAAAACAGGGTCTCAATCGGTACTTC.

V and J are TRBV7-2 and TRBJ2-7; 11 nucleotides agree with TRBD2. The ends lost 1 base at V and 12 bases at J; junction bases unmatched: 2. This CDR3 spans 12 amino acids. The germline V gene encodes CDR1 SGHTA and CDR2 FQGNSA. As DNA, the CDR3 is TGTGCCAGCAGCTTAGGCACTAGCGGGGGGTACTTC. It yields the protein CASSLGTSGGYF.

The V and J genes are TRBV6-2 or TRBV6-3 and TRBJ2-1; 14 positions match TRBD2. V gave up 2 bases and J gave up 7 bases; unmatched junction bases: 10. In germline, CDR1 is MNHEY, CDR2 SVGEGT. This CDR3 contains 18 residues. The CDR3 is CASSYNDRGLAGVNEQFF. CDR3 sequence (DNA): TGTGCCAGCAGTTACAATGACCGGGGACTAGCGGGAGTAAATGAGCAGTTCTTC.

The V call is TRBV19, the J call TRBJ2-3, with TRBD2 identical over 9 bases. Germline assignment: CDR1 LNHDA and CDR2 SQIVND (reference sequence). This CDR3 is 14 amino acids long. After removal of 7 bases from V and 5 bases from J, the junction contained 7 bases not matched to a gene. Here the CDR3 DNA reads TGTGCCAGTAAAGGGCGGGAGGGCGTAGATACGCAGTATTTT. Its translation: CASKGREGVDTQYF.

This clone turned up a few times. The chain couples TRBV4-2 to TRBJ1-1, with D perhaps matching TRBD1 (6 bases). CDR1 LGHNA and CDR2 YNFKEQ come from the germline V gene. There are 15 residues in the CDR3. V was shortened by 5 bases and J by 1 base, with 14 bases between the two germline ends. Here the CDR3 DNA reads TGTGCCAGCAGCACCCTCACAGGGTCGAACACTGAAGCTTTCTTT. Its translation is CASSTLTGSNTEAFF.

This clone was detected only once. The chain combines TRBV7-2 with TRBJ2-7, with 11 bases lining up with TRBD2. J was trimmed by 4 bases and V by 1 base; bases with no gene match: 6. CDR1 and CDR2 (germline): SGHTA, FQGNSA. CDR3 size: 16 residues. As DNA, the CDR3 is TGTGCCAGCAGCTTAGTAGGTACTAGCGGGAGTTACGAGCAGTACTTC. Translation: CASSLVGTSGSYEQYF. Combining the CDR3 with reference TRBV7-2 and TRBJ2-7 gives the whole variable domain GAGVSQSPSNKVTEKGKDVELRCDPISGHTALYWYRQSLGQGLEFLIYFQGNSAPDKSGLPSDRFSAERTGGSVSTLTIQRTQQEDSAVYLCASSLVGTSGSYEQYFGPGTRLTVT.

The chain is built from TRBV6-1 and TRBJ2-1; 8 bases align to TRBD2. The CDR3 runs 16 residues. Germline V gene lookup returns CDR1 MNHNS and CDR2 SASEGT. Unmatched junction bases numbered 5, after V lost 4 bases and J lost 0 bases. The CDR3 DNA sequence: TGTGCCAGCAGTGCTACCGGGAGGGCCTCCTACAATGAGCAGTTCTTC. Translating it yields CASSATGRASYNEQFF.

The chain carries TRBV4-1 and TRBJ2-1, with a tentative D call TRBD2 (6 bases). The CDR3 covers 15 residues. Trimming stripped 1 base from V and 9 bases from J, with 16 bases between. Germline CDR1 is MGHRA and CDR2 is YSYEKL. The CDR3 region is CASSQGYREMVEQFF. For the CDR3, the DNA is TGCGCCAGCAGCCAAGGTTACCGGGAGATGGTTGAGCAGTTCTTC.

The J gene is TRBJ2-7, the V gene TRBV28; TRBD1 agrees at 8 bases. The V segment lost 7 bases and the J segment 5 bases; nucleotides outside the gene matches: 13. CDR1 and CDR2 from the germline V gene are MDHEN and SYDVKM. The CDR3 has 15 amino acids. The CDR3 DNA sequence: TGTGCCAGCAAAACAGGACAGGGAGTTATCAACGAGCAGTACTTC. Its translation: CASKTGQGVINEQYF.

The chain links TRBV2 to TRBJ2-3; 12 bases match TRBD2. Germline trimming cut 8 bases from V and 3 bases from J; bases unmatched to any gene: 3. The length of the CDR3 is 14 residues. CDR1 and CDR2 from the germline V gene are SNHLY and FYNNEI. Here the CDR3 reads CASRLAGGTDTQYF. For the CDR3, the DNA is TGTGCCAGCCGGCTAGCGGGAGGGACAGATACGCAGTATTTT.

This clone was picked up one time. The chain joins TRBV24-1 to TRBJ1-5, with TRBD1 as a possible D gene (6 bases). From germline, CDR1 is KGHDR and CDR2 SFDVKD. The CDR3 is 17 residues long. V shed 4 bases and J shed 0 bases, with 15 bases lying between them. The CDR3 sequence: CATSESGTPYSNQPQHF. In nucleotides, the CDR3 is TGTGCCACCAGTGAAAGCGGGACACCATATAGCAATCAGCCCCAGCATTTT.